A single sample gave rise to the 19 T cell receptor beta chains below, sequenced in a study of blood T cell repertoires in COVID-19. TCRdb's copy holds only in-frame clones and misses some; the assay was immunoSEQ multiplex PCR. Among over 90,000 clones listed, approximately 87% were seen once. The sequenced sample was peripheral blood. The source is a human donor in a cohort sampled during active COVID-19.

CDR3: CASSPAGQGAIGEQFF. The CDR3 DNA reads as TGTGCCAGCTCACCAGCGGGACAGGGTGCCATAGGTGAGCAGTTCTTC. J is TRBJ2-1 and V is TRBV18; 9 bases map to TRBD1. The trim removed 2 bases at V and 9 bases at J, leaving 11 bases unmatched. This CDR3 is 16 amino acids long. Germline values: CDR1 KGHSH, CDR2 LQKENI. Combining the CDR3 with reference TRBV18 and TRBJ2-1 gives the whole variable domain NAGVMQNPRHLVRRRGQEARLRCSPMKGHSHVYWYRQLPEEGLKFMVYLQKENIIDESGMPKERFSAEFPKEGPSILRIQQVVRGDSAAYFCASSPAGQGAIGEQFFGPGTRLTVL.

The chain has TRBV29-1 and TRBJ2-7; D gene unclear. CDR3 length equals 18 residues. Trimming left V 8 bases short and J 0 bases short, with 29 bases between. CDR1 and CDR2 (germline): SQVTM, ANQGSEA. CDR3 sequence reads: CSSPQQWSHGSRSYEQYF. The CDR3 region has the DNA TGCAGCTCACCCCAACAGTGGTCCCACGGTTCACGCTCCTACGAGCAGTACTTC.

The CDR3: CASSQDLWSTQYF. CDR3 nucleotides: TGTGCCAGCAGCCAAGACCTATGGAGTACGCAGTATTTT. This sequence joins TRBV3-1 (or the pseudogene TRBV3-2) and TRBJ2-3, with D uncertain. Germline V CDR1 and CDR2: LGHDT, YNNKEL (reference sequence). V was shortened by 0 bases and J by 8 bases, with 9 bases between the two germline ends. This CDR3 has 13 residues.

This clone was found once. J is TRBJ1-2 and V is TRBV9, with D uncertain. The length of the CDR3 is 15 residues. Trimming stripped 2 bases from V and 0 bases from J, with 11 bases between. Germline assignment: CDR1 SGDLS and CDR2 YYNGEE. The CDR3: CASSVSPGSNYGYTF. CDR3 sequence (DNA): TGTGCCAGCAGCGTTTCCCCGGGGTCTAACTATGGCTACACCTTC.

This CDR3 reads CASAISPDTEAFF. The CDR3, as DNA: TGCGCCAGCGCCATATCACCGGACACTGAAGCTTTCTTT. This chain links TRBV5-1 with TRBJ1-1; D gene ambiguous. Germline-derived CDR1 and CDR2 are SGHRS and YFSETQ. This CDR3 has 13 residues. The ends were cut back, 7 bases at V and 3 bases at J, with 13 bases in the middle.

This chain joins TRBV28 and TRBJ2-1; tentative D call: TRBD2 (6 bases). Germline V lookup: CDR1 MDHEN, CDR2 SYDVKM. Trimming shortened V by 11 bases and J by 4 bases, and 15 bases separated the two germline ends. This CDR3 contains 13 residues. In DNA form, the CDR3 reads TGTGCCTCAGAGGCGGGGAGGTACAATGAGCAGTTCTTC. Its translation: CASEAGRYNEQFF.

CDR3 DNA: TGTGCCAGCAGCTCGAGGGGGAGGAACACTGAAGCTTTCTTT. Translated, it gives CASSSRGRNTEAFF. V usage is TRBV7-3 and J usage is TRBJ1-1, with a tentative D call TRBD1 (6 bases). The CDR3 loop spans 14 amino acids. The V end lost 4 bases, the J end lost 1 base, and 10 bases lay between the germline ends. Germline assignment: CDR1 SGHTA and CDR2 FQGTGA.

The V call is TRBV5-4, the J call TRBJ2-1, with D uncertain. V lost 0 bases and J 4 bases, leaving 11 bases between the germline ends. Germline CDR1 and CDR2: SGHNT and YYREEE (reference sequence). The CDR3 loop spans 15 amino acids. CDR3 sequence: CASSLGSLNYNEQFF. Here the CDR3 DNA reads TGTGCCAGCAGCTTGGGGAGCCTGAATTACAATGAGCAGTTCTTC.

This clone was seen a few times. The genes are TRBV5-1 and TRBJ1-2; D might be TRBD1 (5 bases). The CDR3 spans 14 residues. Germline CDR1 is SGHRS and CDR2 is YFSETQ. The ends were cut back, 0 bases at V and 8 bases at J, with 14 bases in the middle. The CDR3 nucleotides are TGCGCCAGCAGCTTGGTATCGGAGGGGAACGGCTACACCTTC. Its translation is CASSLVSEGNGYTF.

This chain links TRBV10-2 with TRBJ2-3; D is unclear. V was trimmed by 0 bases and J by 3 bases, leaving 7 bases between them. The CDR3 has 14 residues. In germline, CDR1 is WSHSY, CDR2 SAAADI. The CDR3 sequence is CASSESHQTDTQYF. In nucleotides, the CDR3 is TGCGCCAGCAGTGAGTCACACCAGACAGATACGCAGTATTTT.

This chain connects TRBV2 to TRBJ1-5; 7 positions agree with TRBD1. J gave up 3 bases and V 5 bases, and 1 base lay outside the gene matches. Per germline, CDR1 SNHLY and CDR2 FYNNEI. CDR3 size: 13 residues. The CDR3 here is CASSQGVNQPQHF. In DNA, the CDR3 is TGTGCCAGCAGTCAGGGGGTCAATCAGCCCCAGCATTTT.

The chain combines TRBV9 with TRBJ2-3; no clear D gene. There are 13 residues in the CDR3. The germline V gene has CDR1 SGDLS and CDR2 YYNGEE. Trimming removed 4 bases at V and 4 bases at J, with 10 bases between. CDR3 residues: CASSSRLADTQYF. The CDR3 region has the DNA TGTGCCAGCAGCTCCCGGTTAGCAGATACGCAGTATTTT.

The CDR3 loop reads CASSRNRGRDQPQHF. As DNA, the CDR3 is TGTGCCAGTAGTAGAAACAGGGGCAGGGATCAGCCCCAGCATTTT. The gene calls are TRBV19 and TRBJ1-5, with 7 bases fitting TRBD1. From germline, CDR1 is LNHDA and CDR2 SQIVND (reference sequence). The CDR3 totals 15 residues. With V trimmed by 4 bases and J by 5 bases, 8 bases remained unmatched.

The genes are TRBV24-1 and TRBJ2-2; possible D gene TRBD1, 6 bases. Germline V gene sequence: CDR1 KGHDR, CDR2 SFDVKD. The V and J ends lost 3 bases and 3 bases respectively, with 16 bases between them. The CDR3 spans 17 residues. The CDR3 region has the DNA TGTGCCACCAGTGATGCTAGGGGGTCGGTGTACACCGGGGAGCTGTTTTTT. Translating gives CATSDARGSVYTGELFF.

The chain has TRBV7-3 and TRBJ2-1, with 7 bases lining up with TRBD2. The trim removed 2 bases at V and 9 bases at J, leaving 7 bases unmatched. The CDR3 has 14 residues. Germline CDR1 SGHTA, CDR2 FQGTGA. The DNA of the CDR3 is TGTGCCAGCAGCTTATTCCCAGCGGGGAGTGAGCAGTTCTTC. Amino acids: CASSLFPAGSEQFF. Full variable domain (missing parts from reference TRBV7-3 and TRBJ2-1): GAGVSQTPSNKVTEKGKYVELRCDPISGHTALYWYRQSLGQGPEFLIYFQGTGAADDSGLPNDRFFAVRPEGSVSTLKIQRTERGDSAVYLCASSLFPAGSEQFFGPGTRLTVL.

The J gene is TRBJ2-3, the V gene TRBV28; D might be TRBD2 (5 bases). Trimming pared 6 bases from V and 5 bases from J, leaving 12 bases between. Germline-derived CDR1 and CDR2 are MDHEN and SYDVKM. CDR3 length: 13 residues. The CDR3 bases are TGTGCCAGCAGGGGAGTGGGTGGAGATACGCAGTATTTT. Its translation: CASRGVGGDTQYF.

This clone came up once. This chain connects TRBV5-1 to TRBJ2-7; 14 positions match TRBD2. The trim removed 4 bases at V and 0 bases at J, leaving 9 bases unmatched. Looked up from germline, CDR1 is SGHRS and CDR2 is YFSETQ. The CDR3 covers 18 residues. CDR3 loop: CASSPTSGRVPSSYEQYF. The DNA of the CDR3 is TGCGCCAGCAGCCCGACTAGCGGGAGGGTCCCCAGCTCCTACGAGCAGTACTTC.

The rearrangement joins TRBV3-1 (or the pseudogene TRBV3-2) to TRBJ1-5; maybe TRBD1 (6 bases). The V end lost 6 bases, the J end lost 2 bases, and 11 bases lay between the germline ends. The CDR3 runs 14 residues. Germline-derived CDR1 and CDR2 are LGHDT and YNNKEL (reference sequence). The CDR3 coding sequence is TGTGCCAGCAGTTTCAGGGGAGGCAATCAGCCCCAGCATTTT. It specifies CASSFRGGNQPQHF.

This sequence joins TRBV5-1 and TRBJ2-2, with 11 bases matching TRBD2. J was trimmed by 5 bases and V by 4 bases; bases with no gene match: 10. The CDR3 has 17 amino acids. Per germline, CDR1 SGHRS and CDR2 YFSETQ. DNA for the CDR3: TGCGCCAGCAGCCAGGGACTAGCGGTCGCATTTACCGGGGAGCTGTTTTTT. This codes for CASSQGLAVAFTGELFF.